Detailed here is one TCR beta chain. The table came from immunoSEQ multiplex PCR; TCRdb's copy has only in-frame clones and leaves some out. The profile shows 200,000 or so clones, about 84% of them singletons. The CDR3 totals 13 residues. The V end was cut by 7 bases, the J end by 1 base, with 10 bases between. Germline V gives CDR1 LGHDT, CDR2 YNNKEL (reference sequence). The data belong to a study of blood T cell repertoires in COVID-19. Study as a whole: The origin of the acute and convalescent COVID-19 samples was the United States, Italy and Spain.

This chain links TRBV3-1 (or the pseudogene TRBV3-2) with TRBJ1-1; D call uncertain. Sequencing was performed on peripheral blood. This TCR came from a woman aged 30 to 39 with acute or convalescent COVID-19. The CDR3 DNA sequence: TGTGCCAGCAAGGGAGAACCGAACACTGAAGCTTTCTTT. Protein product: CASKGEPNTEAFF.